This record concerns one T cell receptor beta chain sequence. Sequenced by immunoSEQ multiplex PCR; TCRdb stores in-frame clones only, minus some. Of some 250,000 clones listed, around 82% were seen once; the top ten hold about 0.68%. The record originates from a study of Tregs in tolerant kidney transplant recipients. Germline CDR1 and CDR2: SEHNR and FQNEAQ (reference sequence). This CDR3 has 16 residues. Trimming removed 7 bases at V and 2 bases at J, with 15 bases between. This clonotype was sampled from a human donor in good health. Material for sequencing was CD4+ T cells from blood. V and J are TRBV7-9 and TRBJ2-6; the D gene is possibly TRBD1 (5 bases). The CDR3 loop reads CASTHLTGTGANVLTF. The CDR3 DNA sequence: TGTGCCAGCACCCATCTTACAGGTACTGGGGCCAACGTCCTGACTTTC.